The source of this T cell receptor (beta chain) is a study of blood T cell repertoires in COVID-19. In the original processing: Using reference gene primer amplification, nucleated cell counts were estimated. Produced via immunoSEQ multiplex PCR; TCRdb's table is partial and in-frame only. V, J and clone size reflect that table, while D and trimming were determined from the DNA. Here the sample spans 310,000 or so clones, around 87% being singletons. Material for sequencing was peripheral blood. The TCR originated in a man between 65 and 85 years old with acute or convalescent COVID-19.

The CDR3, as DNA: TGTGCCAGCAGCGCCCAAGGACAGGGTGGCTACGAGCAGTACTTC. It yields the protein CASSAQGQGGYEQYF. The V gene is TRBV5-4, the J gene TRBJ2-7; 8 bases agree with TRBD1. The CDR3 length is 15 residues. Unmatched junction bases numbered 9, after V lost 4 bases and J lost 3 bases. Per the germline V gene, CDR1 is SGHNT and CDR2 is YYREEE (reference sequence).